These 18 T cell receptor beta chains were sequenced from one sample in a study. Libraries were prepared by immunoSEQ multiplex PCR; TCRdb keeps only in-frame clonotypes and omits some of them. The sample lists around 50,000 clones, approximately 95% occurring once. Sequencing used PBMCs. The receptors were sampled from a man aged 40-49 years with rheumatoid arthritis.

This clone was seen a single time. CDR3 bases: TGCGCCAGCAGCCCCGGGGGGACTGGTAATTCACCCCTCCACTTT. Encoded protein: CASSPGGTGNSPLHF. V gene TRBV4-3 combines with J gene TRBJ1-6; D possibly corresponds to TRBD1 (5 bases). The V end lost 4 bases, the J end lost 6 bases, and 13 bases lay between the germline ends. This CDR3 has 15 amino acids. Germline V gene data show CDR1 as LGHNA and CDR2 as YSLEER.

J is TRBJ2-1 and V is TRBV6-5, with D perhaps being TRBD1 or TRBD2 (7 bases each). CDR1 and CDR2 (germline): MNHEY, SVGAGI. CDR3 length equals 12 residues. V was shortened by 5 bases and J by 8 bases, with 10 bases between the two germline ends. In nucleotides, the CDR3 is TGTGCCAGCAGTCAGGGGGGGGATGAGCAGTTCTTC. This encodes CASSQGGDEQFF.

The chain joins TRBV21-1 to TRBJ2-1. TRBV21-1 is classified as a pseudogene. The CDR3 sequence is 13 residues long. In DNA form, the CDR3 reads TGTGCCAGCAGCAAAGGGGACTACAATGAGCAGTTCTTC. Residues: CASSKGDYNEQFF.

The chain links TRBV5-1 to TRBJ2-5; D gene ambiguous. The CDR3 length is 15 residues. Germline CDR1 is SGHRS and CDR2 is YFSETQ. Trimming left V 4 bases short and J 1 base short, with 14 bases between. The DNA of the CDR3 is TGCGCCAGCAGCCCGCCATTGGGTAGCCAAGAGACCCAGTACTTC. Translated, it gives CASSPPLGSQETQYF.

CDR3 in amino acids: CASRHRQGTDTQYF. In DNA, the CDR3 is TGTGCCAGCAGACACCGACAGGGAACAGATACGCAGTATTTT. The genes are TRBV6-5 and TRBJ2-3; TRBD1 matches at 7 bases. The CDR3 sequence is 14 residues long. Looked up from germline, CDR1 is MNHEY and CDR2 is SVGAGI. The J segment lost 3 bases and the V segment lost 6 bases, leaving 6 bases of the junction unmatched.

The chain is built from TRBV7-3 and TRBJ2-1; 13 bases align to TRBD2. V lost 5 bases and J lost 7; bases outside the gene matches: 8. The germline V gene encodes CDR1 SGHTA and CDR2 FQGTGA. The CDR3 runs to 16 residues. The CDR3 sequence is CASSPRTSGSRNEQFF. For the CDR3, the DNA is TGTGCCAGCAGCCCCCGGACTAGCGGGAGTAGGAATGAGCAGTTCTTC.

This sequence joins TRBV2 and TRBJ1-5, with no clear D. The ends were cut back, 6 bases at V and 0 bases at J, with 12 bases in the middle. The germline gives CDR1 SNHLY, CDR2 FYNNEI. The CDR3 is 15 residues long. The CDR3 region is CASSSEGTSNQPQHF. The DNA of the CDR3 is TGTGCCAGCAGCTCAGAGGGCACTAGCAATCAGCCCCAGCATTTT.

This clone has only one observation. The chain employs TRBV30 and TRBJ2-2; TRBD2 might be the D (6 bases). CDR1 is GTSNPN and CDR2 is SVGIG in the germline V gene (reference sequence). Trimming pared 4 bases from V and 6 bases from J, leaving 12 bases between. The CDR3 is 13 residues long. The CDR3 DNA reads as TGTGCCTGGACCACGGGACTCTCCGGGGAGCTGTTTTTT. Its translation: CAWTTGLSGELFF.

The chain uses TRBV5-1 and TRBJ2-7; 9 bases map to TRBD1. Germline values: CDR1 SGHRS, CDR2 YFSETQ. After removal of 5 bases from V and 0 bases from J, the junction contained 3 bases not matched to a gene. The CDR3 sequence is 14 residues long. CDR3 loop: CASSRTGASYEQYF. The CDR3 DNA follows: TGCGCCAGCAGTAGGACAGGGGCCTCCTACGAGCAGTACTTC.

V gene TRBV2 combines with J gene TRBJ2-7; D is undetermined. The germline V and J ends were trimmed by 4 bases and 0 bases, with 10 bases remaining between them. CDR1 and CDR2 from the germline V gene are SNHLY and FYNNEI. CDR3 size: 14 residues. The CDR3 spells CASSVRLFSYEQYF. The CDR3 region has the DNA TGTGCCAGCAGTGTCCGGCTATTCTCCTACGAGCAGTACTTC.

This rearrangement joins TRBV19 to TRBJ2-2; D unresolved. The CDR3 is 15 residues long. CDR1 and CDR2 from the germline V gene are LNHDA and SQIVND (reference sequence). The V end was cut by 7 bases, the J end by 2 bases, with 14 bases between. The CDR3 coding sequence is TGTGCCAGTAAGATCTCGGAACCTAACACCGGGGAGCTGTTTTTT. Amino acid sequence: CASKISEPNTGELFF.

The chain is built from TRBV14 and TRBJ1-1; no clear D gene. This CDR3 spans 13 amino acids. Germline CDR1 and CDR2: SGHDN and FVKESK. The V and J ends lost 2 bases and 4 bases respectively, with 8 bases between them. In DNA, the CDR3 is TGTGCCAGCAGCCAAACGGAGTTCACTGAAGCTTTCTTT. Residues: CASSQTEFTEAFF.

The V call is TRBV11-1, the J call TRBJ1-2, with no clear D. The V end lost 1 base, the J end lost 3 bases, and 15 bases lay between the germline ends. Germline V gene lookup returns CDR1 SGHAT and CDR2 FQDESV (reference sequence). The length of the CDR3 is 16 residues. The DNA of the CDR3 is TGTGCCAGCAGCTTAGGTTTGGGCACCGTGGACTATGGCTACACCTTC. It is translated as CASSLGLGTVDYGYTF. Complete variable domain (other parts from reference TRBV11-1 and TRBJ1-2): EAEVAQSPRYKITEKSQAVAFWCDPISGHATLYWYRQILGQGPELLVQFQDESVVDDSQLPKDRFSAERLKGVDSTLKIQPAELGDSAMYLCASSLGLGTVDYGYTFGSGTRLTVV.

CDR3 nucleotides: TGCAGCGTTGTAGAGACTCCTGGAAACACCATATATTTT. Amino acid sequence: CSVVETPGNTIYF. V usage is TRBV29-1 and J usage is TRBJ1-3; D is ambiguous. The CDR3 has 13 residues. V was clipped by 4 bases and J by 2 bases, with 9 bases between them. From germline, CDR1 is SQVTM and CDR2 ANQGSEA. Variable domain in full (rest from reference TRBV29-1 and TRBJ1-3): SAVISQKPSRDICQRGTSLTIQCQVDSQVTMMFWYRQQPGQSLTLIATANQGSEATYESGFVIDKFPISRPNLTFSTLTVSNMSPEDSSIYLCSVVETPGNTIYFGEGSWLTVV.

V gene TRBV7-8 combines with J gene TRBJ1-1, with D unclear. V was pared by 0 bases and J by 3 bases, with 17 bases between. There are 17 residues in the CDR3. CDR1 is SGHVS, CDR2 FQNEAQ, per germline. The CDR3 protein is CASSLARWAARDTEAFF. The CDR3 DNA reads TGTGCCAGCAGCTTAGCGAGGTGGGCAGCCCGGGACACTGAAGCTTTCTTT.

This chain uses TRBV30 with TRBJ1-1; D remains unclear. The CDR3 spans 16 residues. With 3 bases removed from V and 0 bases from J, the gap between germline ends came to 17 bases. The germline V gene has CDR1 GTSNPN and CDR2 SVGIG (reference sequence). CDR3 sequence: CAWRGPIGYMNTEAFF. CDR3 DNA: TGTGCCTGGAGAGGTCCGATAGGTTACATGAACACTGAAGCTTTCTTT.

In its sample, this clone was seen a few times. Additional DNA sequences in this sample encode the identical CDR3. J is TRBJ2-1 and V is TRBV19; TRBD2 matches at 14 bases. The CDR3 spans 14 residues. Trimming cost V 4 bases and J 8 bases; bases outside gene matches: 1. CDR1 is LNHDA, CDR2 SQIVND, per germline (reference sequence). This CDR3 is CASSKGLAGDEQFF. The CDR3 DNA sequence: TGTGCCAGTAGTAAGGGACTAGCGGGAGATGAGCAGTTCTTC.

The chain carries TRBV5-6 and TRBJ1-1; no clear D. This CDR3 is built from 14 residues. CDR1 SGHDT and CDR2 YYEEEE come from the germline V gene. Trimming left V 4 bases short and J 1 base short, with 11 bases between. The CDR3 loop reads CASSTGAGNTEAFF. The CDR3 coding sequence is TGTGCCAGCAGCACGGGAGCCGGGAACACTGAAGCTTTCTTT.